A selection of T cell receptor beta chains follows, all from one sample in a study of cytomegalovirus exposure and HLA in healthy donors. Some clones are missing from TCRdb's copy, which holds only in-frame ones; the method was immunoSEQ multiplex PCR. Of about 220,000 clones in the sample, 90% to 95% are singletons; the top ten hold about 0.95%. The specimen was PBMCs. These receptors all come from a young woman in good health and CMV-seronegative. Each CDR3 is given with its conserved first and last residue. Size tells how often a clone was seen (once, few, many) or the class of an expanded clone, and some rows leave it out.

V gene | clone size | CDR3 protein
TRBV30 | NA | CAWSQASFGANVLTF
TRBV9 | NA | CASSVGRLAGMETQYF
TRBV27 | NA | CASSFGQINHKETQYF
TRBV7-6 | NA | CASSLGSPGTEGTIYF
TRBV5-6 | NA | CASSSVLISYEQYF
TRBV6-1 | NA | CASKPGSYEQYF
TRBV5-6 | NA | CASSLAWDSPYGYTF
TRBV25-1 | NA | CASSELAGGPTEQYF
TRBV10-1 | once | CASSESGGELAYEQYF
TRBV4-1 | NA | CASSIQGALYEQYF
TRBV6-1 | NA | CASSHTGGFYGYTF
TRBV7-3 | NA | CASSLWTGSTYEQYF
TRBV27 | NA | CASSFAGWDEQYF
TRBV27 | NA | CASSLLGQGASTLHF
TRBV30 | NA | CAWDRSGEQYF
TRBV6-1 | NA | CASTRGGVTSYEQYF
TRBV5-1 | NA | CASSSGLGQAKNIQYF
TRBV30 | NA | CAWTTGATNEKLFF
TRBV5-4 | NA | CASSLQGREPEAFF
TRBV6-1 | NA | CASSVTGSNEQYF
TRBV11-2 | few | CASSNPTPGYGYTF
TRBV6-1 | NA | CATSPGVDQPQHF
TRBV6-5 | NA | CASFDIPGNTIYF
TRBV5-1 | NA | CASSLLAGGSYNEQFF
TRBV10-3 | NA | CAISEPGGYTDTQYF
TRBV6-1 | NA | CASSGTGPGLQGAFF
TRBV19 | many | CASSRQNDNTGELFF
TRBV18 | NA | CASSPPRQGPYGYTF
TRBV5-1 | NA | CASSQGQGYTYEQYF
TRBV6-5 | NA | CASIQQGPGAGYTF
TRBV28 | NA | CASSHGTDPYGGYF
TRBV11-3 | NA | CASSLGGPGQYNEQFF
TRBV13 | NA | CASSSLAGTYNEQFF
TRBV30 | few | CAWSRSNQPQHF
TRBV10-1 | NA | CASSEVRGRGEAFF
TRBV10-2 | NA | CASRETGDHYNSPLHF
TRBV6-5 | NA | CASRPTSGRFGEQYF
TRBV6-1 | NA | CASSVTGGGYDTGELFF
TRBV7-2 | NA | CASSRASTGFEKLFF
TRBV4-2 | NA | CASSRSSAGETQYF
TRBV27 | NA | CASSWAGDYGYTF
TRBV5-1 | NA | CASSSDGRIQTQYF
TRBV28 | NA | CASSLPGSYEQYF
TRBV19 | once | CASRADRLNTEAFF
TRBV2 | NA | CASSEVTGGVGNEQFF
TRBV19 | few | CASSPIQQGYTEAFF
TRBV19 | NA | CASKAGLNTGELFF
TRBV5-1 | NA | CASANGGATSEAFF